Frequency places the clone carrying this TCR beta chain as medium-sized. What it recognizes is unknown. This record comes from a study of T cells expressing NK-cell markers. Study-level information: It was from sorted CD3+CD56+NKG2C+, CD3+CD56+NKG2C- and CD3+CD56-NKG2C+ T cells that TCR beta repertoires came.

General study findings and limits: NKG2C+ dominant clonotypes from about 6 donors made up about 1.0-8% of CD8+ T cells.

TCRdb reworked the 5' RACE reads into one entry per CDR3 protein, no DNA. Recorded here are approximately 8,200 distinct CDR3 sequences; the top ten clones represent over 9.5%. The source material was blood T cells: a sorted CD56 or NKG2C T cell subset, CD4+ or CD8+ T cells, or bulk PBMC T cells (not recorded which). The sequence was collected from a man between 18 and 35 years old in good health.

CDR3 residues: CASSWKDGNQPQHF. This chain connects TRBV11-2 to TRBJ1-5. The CDR3 extends over 14 amino acids. The germline V gene has CDR1 SGHAT and CDR2 FQNNGV.